One and the same sample provided the 13 T cell receptor beta chains below, sequenced in a study of Ad26.COV2.S vaccination and SARS-CoV-2 variants (TCRdb year 2021). The method was the immunoSEQ multiplex PCR assay. TCRdb obtained this table from immuneACCESS and retained in-frame rearrangements with V and J assigned. These tables miss some clones; where compared with another copy, unresolved V genes account for less than half of the shortfall, and the remainder is unexplained. In all, the sample holds 300,000 to 350,000 clones, and 80% to 90% of those were seen once. The top ten hold under 6% of the sample. Sample treatment or condition, as interpreted from the label and publication: 15 to 20 received Ad26.COV2.S at low or high dose, single or two shots; 5 received placebo; per-sample allocation not given. For vaccine and placebo recipients, repertoires were sequenced using samples collected on day 63 after the first injection.

Sequenced here: peripheral blood, sampled in a trial of Ad26.COV2.S vaccine versus placebo. All receptors derive from a person aged 18-65 years who received the Ad26.COV2.S COVID-19 vaccine or a placebo.

This sequence joins TRBV7-9 and TRBJ1-5, with D possibly TRBD1 on 6 matching bases. Trimming cost V 1 base and J 7 bases, with 11 bases left between them. The length of the CDR3 is 14 residues. The germline CDR1 and CDR2 sequences are SEHNR and FQNEAQ (reference sequence). This CDR3 reads CASSLGRGGQPQHF. The CDR3 DNA reads as TGTGCCAGCAGCTTAGGCAGGGGTGGGCAGCCCCAGCATTTT.

The rearrangement uses TRBV7-9 and TRBJ2-7; no clear D. V was pared by 2 bases and J by 5 bases, with 7 bases between. The CDR3 loop spans 12 amino acids. Germline loops: CDR1 SEHNR, CDR2 FQNEAQ (reference sequence). In nucleotides, the CDR3 is TGTGCCAGCAGCTTAAACCGAAACGAGCAGTACTTC. Protein sequence: CASSLNRNEQYF.

V gene TRBV28 combines with J gene TRBJ2-7; 12 bases line up with TRBD2. The V and J ends lost 2 bases and 3 bases, in that order; junction bases with no gene match: 11. This CDR3 contains 18 residues. Per germline, CDR1 MDHEN and CDR2 SYDVKM. CDR3 bases: TGTGCCAGCAGTTTAGGGGGGACTAGCGGGCCGGTGAGCTACGAGCAGTACTTC. Its translation: CASSLGGTSGPVSYEQYF.

This clone was counted only a few times. The V gene is TRBV7-3, the J gene TRBJ1-4; D might be TRBD1 (5 bases). The CDR3 has 15 amino acids. Trimming cost V 0 bases and J 7 bases, with 12 bases left between them. Germline CDR1 and CDR2: SGHTA and FQGTGA. CDR3 sequence (DNA): TGTGCCAGCAGCTTAACGGGGGTGGGCCTTGAAAAACTGTTTTTT. Residues: CASSLTGVGLEKLFF.

This clone was counted only a few times. The chain couples TRBV20-1 to TRBJ1-3; no definite D call. Trimming pared 6 bases from V and 4 bases from J, leaving 7 bases between. The CDR3 sequence is 11 residues long. CDR1 and CDR2 (germline): DFQATT, SNEGSKA (reference sequence). CDR3 loop: CSAYTGNTIYF. CDR3 nucleotides: TGCAGTGCCTACACAGGAAACACCATATATTTT.

The genes are TRBV6-6 and TRBJ2-7, with D perhaps matching TRBD1 (5 bases). V was clipped by 2 bases and J by 5 bases, with 13 bases between them. The CDR3 contains 14 residues. CDR1 and CDR2 (germline): MNHNY, SVGAGI (reference sequence). CDR3 amino acids: CASSYGAGNNEQYF. The DNA for the CDR3 is TGTGCCAGCAGTTACGGGGCAGGGAATAACGAGCAGTACTTC.

The genes are TRBV4-1 and TRBJ2-4; D unclear. V was trimmed by 0 bases and J by 0 bases, leaving 9 bases between them. The CDR3 runs 16 residues. Germline CDR1 reads MGHRA; CDR2 reads YSYEKL. CDR3 protein: CASSQEAFIAKNIQYF. The CDR3 DNA is TGCGCCAGCAGCCAAGAAGCTTTTATAGCCAAAAACATTCAGTACTTC.

The chain joins TRBV6-5 to TRBJ2-5; D is perhaps TRBD2 (6 bases). The germline gives CDR1 MNHEY, CDR2 SVGAGI. V lost 2 bases and J lost 0, with 7 bases in between. The CDR3 covers 14 residues. The DNA for the CDR3 is TGTGCCAGCAGTTACCGGGGGAACCAAGAGACCCAGTACTTC. Translating it yields CASSYRGNQETQYF.

The chain recombines TRBV6-2 or TRBV6-3 with TRBJ1-1; D is undetermined. CDR1 and CDR2 from the germline V gene are MNHEY and SVGEGT. With 4 bases removed from V and 5 bases from J, the gap between germline ends came to 8 bases. The CDR3 spans 12 residues. The CDR3 sequence is CASSSPLTEAFF. Here the CDR3 DNA reads TGTGCCAGCAGTTCCCCCCTGACTGAAGCTTTCTTT.

The chain has TRBV29-1 and TRBJ2-3; 8 positions match TRBD2. The CDR3 is 14 amino acids. V was clipped by 6 bases and J by 4 bases; unmatched bases: 9. Germline V CDR1 and CDR2: SQVTM, ANQGSEA. Here the CDR3 reads CSVDPSGSADTQYF. The CDR3 coding sequence is TGCAGCGTCGACCCGAGCGGGAGCGCAGATACGCAGTATTTT.

The rearrangement joins TRBV3-1 (or the pseudogene TRBV3-2) to TRBJ2-7, with a possible D match to TRBD1 (5 bases). Per the germline V gene, CDR1 is LGHDT and CDR2 is YNNKEL (reference sequence). Trimming pared 1 base from V and 4 bases from J, leaving 11 bases between. The CDR3 length is 14 residues. For the CDR3, the DNA is TGTGCCAGCAGCCAAGCTAGGGGTCGATACGAGCAGTACTTC. As protein: CASSQARGRYEQYF.

The genes are TRBV29-1 and TRBJ1-2; D is unresolved. The CDR3 runs to 10 residues. V lost 7 bases, J lost 14 bases, and 17 bases lay in between. CDR1 is SQVTM, CDR2 ANQGSEA, per germline. In DNA, the CDR3 is TGCAGCGCCGTTGCCAGAGCGATTACCTTC. This encodes CSAVARAITF.

The V gene is TRBV6-5, the J gene TRBJ2-1, with D uncertain. Trimming left V 2 bases short and J 4 bases short, with 6 bases between. In germline, CDR1 is MNHEY, CDR2 SVGAGI. The CDR3 totals 13 residues. The CDR3 DNA sequence: TGTGCCAGCAGTTACCAAATTTACAATGAGCAGTTCTTC. Translated, it gives CASSYQIYNEQFF.